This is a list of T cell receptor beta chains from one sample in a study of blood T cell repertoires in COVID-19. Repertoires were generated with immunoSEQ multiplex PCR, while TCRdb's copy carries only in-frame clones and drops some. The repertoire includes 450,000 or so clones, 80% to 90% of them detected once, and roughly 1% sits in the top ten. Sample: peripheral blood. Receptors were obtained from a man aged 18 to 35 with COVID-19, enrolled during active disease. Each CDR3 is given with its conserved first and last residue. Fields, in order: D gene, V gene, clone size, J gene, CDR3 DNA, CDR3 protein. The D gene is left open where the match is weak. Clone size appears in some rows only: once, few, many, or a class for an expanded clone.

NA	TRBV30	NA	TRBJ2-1	TGTGCCTGGAGTTTAGGGGGTTCCGCTGAGCAGTTCTTC	CAWSLGGSAEQFF
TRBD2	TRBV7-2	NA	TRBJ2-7	TGTGCCAGCAGCCTATTGAGTTCTCTAGCGGGAATTTACGAGCAGTACTTC	CASSLLSSLAGIYEQYF
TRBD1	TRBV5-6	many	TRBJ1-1	TGTGCCAGCAGCTTTAGGGACAGGGTAAGGATGAACACTGAAGCTTTCTTT	CASSFRDRVRMNTEAFF
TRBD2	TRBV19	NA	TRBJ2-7	TGTGCCAGTAGCGTCACGACTAGCGCGGACTACTACGAGCAGTACTTC	CASSVTTSADYYEQYF
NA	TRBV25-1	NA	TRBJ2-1	TGTGCCAGCAGTGCGGCAGGTTTGGATGAGCAGTTCTTC	CASSAAGLDEQFF
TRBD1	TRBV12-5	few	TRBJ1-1	TGTGCTAGTGGTTTCGAACCGACAGGGGACGAAGCTTTCTTT	CASGFEPTGDEAFF
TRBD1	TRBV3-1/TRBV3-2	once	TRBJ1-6	TGTGCCAGCAGCCAAATGTTGGGACAGGGTCAATTCACCCTCCACTTT	CASSQMLGQGQFTLHF
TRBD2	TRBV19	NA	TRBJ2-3	TGTGCCAGTAGTACCCTAGCGGGGGAGAGGGGGGTTCGCACAGATACGCAGTATTTT	CASSTLAGERGVRTDTQYF
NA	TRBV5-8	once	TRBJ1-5	TGTGCCAGCAGCGTTACAGAGAATCAGCCCCAGCATTTT	CASSVTENQPQHF
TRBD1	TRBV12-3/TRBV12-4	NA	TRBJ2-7	TGTGCCAGCAGGCGAGGACAGGCCTACGAGCAGTACTTC	CASRRGQAYEQYF
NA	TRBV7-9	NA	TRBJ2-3	TGTGCCAGCAGCTACTGGGACATTGGGACAGATACGCAGTATTTT	CASSYWDIGTDTQYF
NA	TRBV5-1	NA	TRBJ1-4	TGCGCCAGCAGCTGGGGGACACTGAGGACTAATGAAAAACTGTTTTTT	CASSWGTLRTNEKLFF
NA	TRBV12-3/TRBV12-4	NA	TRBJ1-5	TGTGCCAGCACCCAGGGGATTCAGCCCCAGCATTTT	CASTQGIQPQHF
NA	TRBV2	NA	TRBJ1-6	TGTGCCAGCAGGAAGACAGATTCACCCCTCCACTTT	CASRKTDSPLHF
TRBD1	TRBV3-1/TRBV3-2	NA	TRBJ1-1	TGTGCCAGCAGCTACTGGGACAGAAAGAACACTGAAGCTTTCTTT	CASSYWDRKNTEAFF
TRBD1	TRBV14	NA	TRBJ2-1	TGTGCCAGCAGCGCCCAGGGGGCTACCTACAATGAGCAGTTCTTC	CASSAQGATYNEQFF
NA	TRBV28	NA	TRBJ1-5	TGTGCCAGCAGTATCCGGCGGGGGGCGCAACAGCCCCAGCATTTT	CASSIRRGAQQPQHF
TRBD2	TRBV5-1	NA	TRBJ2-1	TGCGCCAGCAGCTTGCCCAAGACTAGCGGGGCGTACAATGAGCAGTTCTTC	CASSLPKTSGAYNEQFF
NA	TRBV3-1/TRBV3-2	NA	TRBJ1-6	TGTGCCAGCAGCCAAGAATCCAGGGCGGCCCTCCACTTT	CASSQESRAALHF
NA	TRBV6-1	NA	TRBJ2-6	TGTGCCAGCAGTGAATGGAGCTCTGGGGCCAACGTCCTGACTTTC	CASSEWSSGANVLTF
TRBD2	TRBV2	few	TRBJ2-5	TGTGCCAGCAGTGAAGGACTAGCGGGGGGGCCTCCCAACCAAGAGACCCAGTACTTC	CASSEGLAGGPPNQETQYF
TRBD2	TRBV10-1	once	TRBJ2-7	TGCGCCAGCAGCGACGTAGAGACTAGCGGTTTTAGGGAGCAGTACTTC	CASSDVETSGFREQYF
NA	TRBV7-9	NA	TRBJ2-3	TGTGCCAGCAGCTTAGGTGCTAGCCGATATACGCAGTATTTT	CASSLGASRYTQYF
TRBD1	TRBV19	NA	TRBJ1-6	TGTGCCAGTAGTATCCGGACAGGGAGTTACTCACCCCTCCACTTT	CASSIRTGSYSPLHF
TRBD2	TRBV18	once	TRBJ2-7	TGTGCCAGCTCACCAGGGACTAGCGGGGGGTACGAGCAGTACTTC	CASSPGTSGGYEQYF
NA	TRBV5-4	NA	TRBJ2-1	TGTGCCAGCAGCTTGGACAGCCACAATGAGCAGTTCTTC	CASSLDSHNEQFF
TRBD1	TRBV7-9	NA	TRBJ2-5	TGTGCCAGCAGCGAGGAACAGGGGGCGGGGGAGACCCAGTACTTC	CASSEEQGAGETQYF
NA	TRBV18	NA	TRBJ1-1	TGTGCCAGCTCACCACGGGAGGGAAGGGTAGGCACTGAAGCTTTCTTT	CASSPREGRVGTEAFF
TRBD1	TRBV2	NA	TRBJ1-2	TGTGCCAGCAGTGACCGGGACAGCGACTATGGCTACACCTTC	CASSDRDSDYGYTF
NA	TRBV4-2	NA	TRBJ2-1	TGTGCCAGCAGCCAAGGTGGGGGGGCAGATGAGCAGTTCTTC	CASSQGGGADEQFF
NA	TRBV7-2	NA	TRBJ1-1	TGTGCCAGCAGCTACATGAACACTGAAGCTTTCTTT	CASSYMNTEAFF
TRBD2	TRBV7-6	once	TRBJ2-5	TGTGCCAGCAGCAATAGCGGGGGGGTATTCCAAGAGACCCAGTACTTC	CASSNSGGVFQETQYF
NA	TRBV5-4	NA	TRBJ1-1	TGTGCCAGCAGCTTTTTGGGAGGCACTGAAGCTTTCTTT	CASSFLGGTEAFF
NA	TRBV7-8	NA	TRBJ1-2	TGTGCCAGCAGCGTAGGAGGGTCTCCTAACTATGGCTACACCTTC	CASSVGGSPNYGYTF
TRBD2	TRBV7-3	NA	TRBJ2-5	TGTGCCAGCAGCTTAGCTAGCGGGAGGGAAGAGACCCAGTACTTC	CASSLASGREETQYF
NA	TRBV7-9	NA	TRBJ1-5	TGTGCCAGCAGCTCGATCTTAGGGGCGCGGGGTCAGCCCCAGCATTTT	CASSSILGARGQPQHF
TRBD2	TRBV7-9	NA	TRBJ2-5	TGTGCCAGCAGCTACAGAGGACTAGCGAGTCAAGAGACCCAGTACTTC	CASSYRGLASQETQYF
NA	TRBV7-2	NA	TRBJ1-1	TGTGCCAGCAGCCGACAGGTAATCACTGAAGCTTTCTTT	CASSRQVITEAFF
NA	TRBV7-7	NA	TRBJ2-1	TGTGCTAGCAGCCCCCTCACGGGGTCCTACAATGAGCAGTTCTTC	CASSPLTGSYNEQFF
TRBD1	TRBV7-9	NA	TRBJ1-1	TGTGCCAGCAGCTTAGCGACAGGGGTTTGGACTGAAGCTTTCTTT	CASSLATGVWTEAFF
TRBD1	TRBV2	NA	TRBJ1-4	TGTGCCAGCAGTGAAGCGCCGACAGGGTACGGAAAACTGTTTTTT	CASSEAPTGYGKLFF
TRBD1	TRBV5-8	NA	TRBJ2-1	TGTGCCAGCAGCTCCCGACAGGGCGGATACCTAGCAGAGCAGTTCTTC	CASSSRQGGYLAEQFF
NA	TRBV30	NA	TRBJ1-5	TGTGCCTGGATGGGGCAGGGAGGAGCTGAGCAGCCCCAGCATTTT	CAWMGQGGAEQPQHF
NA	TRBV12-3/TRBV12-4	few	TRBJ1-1	TGTGCCAGCATCAAGACAGGTCCTAATGAAGCTTTCTTT	CASIKTGPNEAFF
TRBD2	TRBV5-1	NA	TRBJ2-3	TGCGCCAGCAGCTGGGGGGACTACACAGATACGCAGTATTTT	CASSWGDYTDTQYF
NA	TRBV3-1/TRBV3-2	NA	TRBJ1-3	TGTGCCAGCAGCCAAGAATACGGGTCTAGGAACACCATATATTTT	CASSQEYGSRNTIYF
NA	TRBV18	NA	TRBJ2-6	TGTGCCAGCTCACGACAGGCGGCAGGGTCTGGGGCCAACGTCCTGACTTTC	CASSRQAAGSGANVLTF
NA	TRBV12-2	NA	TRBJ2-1	TGTGCAAGTCGCTTCCTAACGGGATCTGATGAGCAGTTCTTC	CASRFLTGSDEQFF
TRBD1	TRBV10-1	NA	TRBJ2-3	TGCGCCAGCATTCGCCGGGACAGGGGGACAGATACGCAGTATTTT	CASIRRDRGTDTQYF
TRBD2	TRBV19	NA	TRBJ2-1	TGTGCCAGTAGGCGCGGGGGGGCCAGAGAGCAGTTCTTC	CASRRGGAREQFF
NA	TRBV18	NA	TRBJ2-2	TGTGCCAGCTCTCCCGAAATGTGGCGGGAGCTGTTTTTT	CASSPEMWRELFF
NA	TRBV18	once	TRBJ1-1	TGTGCCAGCTCACTCGGGAGGGACACTGAAGCTTTCTTT	CASSLGRDTEAFF
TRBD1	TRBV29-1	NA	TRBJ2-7	TGCAGCGTTGAAATAATGAGGGGGCATGGGAGTGAGCAGTACTTC	CSVEIMRGHGSEQYF